The present entry profiles one TCR beta chain with its context. The record originates from a study of blood T cell repertoires in COVID-19. TCRdb's table, derived via immunoSEQ multiplex PCR, lists solely in-frame clones and lacks some. The profile shows around 130,000 clones, around 89% of them singletons. This CDR3 has 14 residues. CDR1 is SGHDN, CDR2 FVKESK, per germline. V was cut by 4 bases and J by 4 bases, with 11 bases left in between. Sequenced: peripheral blood. This TCR was sampled from a human donor with COVID-19, enrolled during active disease. The donor label of this sample is uncertain. The chain carries TRBV14 and TRBJ1-3; unclear D gene. CDR3 DNA: TGTGCCAGCAGCCGAGGGCATTCGGGAAACACCATATATTTT. Translated, it gives CASSRGHSGNTIYF.